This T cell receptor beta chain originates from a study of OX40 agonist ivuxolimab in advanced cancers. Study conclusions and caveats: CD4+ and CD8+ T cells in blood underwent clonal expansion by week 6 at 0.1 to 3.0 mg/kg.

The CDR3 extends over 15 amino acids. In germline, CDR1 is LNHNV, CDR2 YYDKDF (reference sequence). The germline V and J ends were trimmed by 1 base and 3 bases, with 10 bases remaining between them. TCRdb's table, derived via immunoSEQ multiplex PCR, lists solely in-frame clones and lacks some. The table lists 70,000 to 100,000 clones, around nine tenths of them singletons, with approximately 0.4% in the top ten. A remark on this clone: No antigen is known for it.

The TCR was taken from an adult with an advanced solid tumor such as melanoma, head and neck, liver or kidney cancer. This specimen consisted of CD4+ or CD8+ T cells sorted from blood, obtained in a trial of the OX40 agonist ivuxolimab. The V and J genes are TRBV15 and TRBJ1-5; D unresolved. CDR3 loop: CATSRVAGHNQPQHF. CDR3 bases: TGTGCCACCAGCAGAGTAGCCGGCCACAATCAGCCCCAGCATTTT.